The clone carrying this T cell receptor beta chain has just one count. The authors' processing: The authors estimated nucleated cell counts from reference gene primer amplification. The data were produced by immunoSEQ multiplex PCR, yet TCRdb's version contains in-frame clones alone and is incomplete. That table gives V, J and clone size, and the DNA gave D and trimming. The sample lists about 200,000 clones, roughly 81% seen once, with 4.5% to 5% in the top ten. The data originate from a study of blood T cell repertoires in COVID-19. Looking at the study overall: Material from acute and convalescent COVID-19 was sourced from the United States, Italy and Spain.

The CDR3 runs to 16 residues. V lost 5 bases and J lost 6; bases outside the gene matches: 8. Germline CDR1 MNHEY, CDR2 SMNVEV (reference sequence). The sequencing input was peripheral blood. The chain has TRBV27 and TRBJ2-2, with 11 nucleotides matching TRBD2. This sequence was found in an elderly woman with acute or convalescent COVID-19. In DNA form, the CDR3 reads TGTGCCAGCAGTCAACTAGCGGGAGTGGCCCCCGGGGAGCTGTTTTTT. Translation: CASSQLAGVAPGELFF.